This T cell receptor beta chain was identified in a study of T cell repertoires in cytomegalovirus infection. Across the whole study: As its CMV epitopes, the study selected recently identified HLA-C-restricted and well-studied HLA-B-restricted targets. CMV infection and matching HLA type were both indicated by public TCR beta signatures.

Worth noting for this clonotype: Its antigen is currently unknown.

TCRdb reprocessed the reads via MiXCR and lists one record per CDR3 protein. Of 600,000 to 700,000 distinct CDR3 sequences in the sample, 30% to 40% were seen once. Study findings and constraints: Totalled public TCR beta family frequency picked out people who carried CMV plus the relevant HLA. In two of eight donors, the top clonotype was HLA-C-restricted CMV-specific.

The CDR3 has 14 residues. Per the germline V gene, CDR1 is SGHTA and CDR2 is FQGNSA. Trimming took 5 bases from V and 0 from J, leaving 8 bases between them. The clonotype originates from a human donor in good health (CMV status not recorded). Some clones in this sample may be carry-over from other donors' samples. Here the sequenced sample was cultured PBMCs, taken from culture after CMV antigen stimulation. V is TRBV7-2 and J is TRBJ1-3, with D unclear. The CDR3 sequence: CASSQPYSGNTIYF. For the CDR3, the DNA is TGTGCCAGCAGCCAACCGTACTCTGGAAACACCATATATTTT.